This section outlines one T cell receptor beta chain sequence together with its context. The data are from a study of blood T cell repertoires in COVID-19. About the study: The United States, Italy and Spain provided the acute and convalescent COVID-19 samples.

V dropped 4 bases and J dropped 0 bases, with 17 bases sitting between them. The CDR3 runs 18 residues. Germline V gene sequence: CDR1 SGHRS, CDR2 YFSETQ. As originally analysed: Amplification of reference gene primers was used by the study to estimate nucleated cell counts. Clones were sequenced by immunoSEQ multiplex PCR, and TCRdb holds only the in-frame ones, with some missing. That table gives V, J and clone size, and the DNA gave D and trimming. The data hold under 200,000 clones, with roughly 86% observed a single time. The TCR sequence derives from a man between 70 and 80 years old with acute or convalescent COVID-19. This chain joins TRBV5-1 and TRBJ1-6; D gene uncertain. Material for sequencing was peripheral blood. In DNA form, the CDR3 reads TGCGCCAGCAGCCTCGCGGCCTCCTCCGGCTCCTATAATTCACCCCTCCACTTT. Translation gives CASSLAASSGSYNSPLHF.